The 6 T cell receptor beta chains below were found in one sample sequenced in a study of blood T cells in healthy people across ages. A sample-barcoded 5' primer and a J-beta primer mix were used in a second PCR of about 7 to 11 cycles. TCRdb independently ran MiXCR on the 5' RACE reads; one entry per CDR3 protein. The table includes over 750,000 distinct CDR3 sequences, 20% to 25% detected once. In addition, the sample was reused for a study of T cells of mothers and their children.

The source material was blood. The receptors originated from a boy between 10 and 17 years old in good health.

This clonotype was observed a handful of times. The chain employs TRBV5-1 and TRBJ2-5, with D possibly being TRBD2 (6 bases). The J call is in doubt because the DNA end fits TRBJ2-7 better. This CDR3 contains 17 residues. Germline CDR1 and CDR2: SGHRS and YFSETQ. The chain's CDR3 is CASSLFGSSGLNYEQYF. CDR3 DNA: TGCGCCAGCAGCTTGTTTGGGAGTAGCGGACTGAACTACGAGCAGTACTTC.

This clonotype was detected only a few times. The chain joins TRBV29-1 to TRBJ2-7; 10 positions match TRBD1. V gave up 6 bases and J gave up 6 bases; unmatched junction bases: 8. Germline CDR1 SQVTM, CDR2 ANQGSEA. This CDR3 spans 13 amino acids. The CDR3 DNA reads TGCAGCGTCGATGAGGGACAGGGGCTCGAGCAGTACTTC. Translation: CSVDEGQGLEQYF.

This chain links TRBV10-3 with TRBJ1-1; TRBD1 might be the D (6 bases). Germline loops: CDR1 ENHRY, CDR2 SYGVKD. The CDR3 consists of 17 residues. V gave up 4 bases and J gave up 10 bases, with 28 bases separating them. CDR3: CAISGIMIVGTTEGAFF. As DNA, the CDR3 is TGTGCCATCAGTGGGATAATGATAGTAGGGACAACTGAAGGAGCTTTCTTT.

The chain is built from TRBV12-5 and TRBJ2-7, with D possibly being TRBD1 (6 bases). Germline V gene lookup returns CDR1 LGHNT and CDR2 FRNRAP. Trimming pared 1 base from V and 2 bases from J, leaving 6 bases between. The CDR3 consists of 13 residues. CDR3: CASGLGQAYEQYF. The CDR3 coding sequence is TGTGCTAGTGGTTTGGGACAGGCCTACGAGCAGTACTTC.

About this clonotype: One junction end disagrees with the germline gene, perhaps due to a read error. The genes are TRBV20-1 and TRBJ2-5, with 8 nucleotides matching TRBD2. The length of the CDR3 is 18 residues. Germline V lookup: CDR1 DFQATT, CDR2 SNEGSKA (reference sequence). The CDR3 sequence: CSAGDLLIPGGSQETQYF. The CDR3 nucleotides read TGCAGTGCTGGAGATCTCCTAATCCCGGGAGGGAGCCAAGAGACCCAGTACTTC.

V is TRBV9 and J is TRBJ1-2; no firm D call. CDR3 length equals 14 residues. V lost 0 bases to trimming and J lost 0 bases, with 6 bases between them. Germline lookup yields CDR1 SGDLS and CDR2 YYNGEE. CDR3 sequence (DNA): TGTGCCAGCAGCGTAGTAGGAACTAACTATGGCTACACCTTC. Its protein is CASSVVGTNYGYTF.